One and the same sample provided the 27 T cell receptor beta chains below, sequenced in a study of human T cells and chemical hapten exposure. As to time point: patch test 1, 2 weeks after DPC sensitization. Stated treatment: therapeutic diphenylcyclopropenone sensitization with weekly scalp DPC. TCRdb reprocessed the RACE reads via MiXCR and lists one record per CDR3 protein. The profile shows some 190,000 distinct CDR3 sequences, under 25% of them singletons. This specimen was whole blood, taken in connection with sensitization to the hapten diphenylcyclopropenone (DPC). The receptor set was obtained from a woman aged 50 to 60 with alopecia areata. Some clones in this sample may be carry-over from other donors' samples.

The CDR3 nucleotides are TGTGCCAGCAGCGTAGCTGTTAACACTGAAGCTTTCTTT. Its protein product is CASSVAVNTEAFF. The chain links TRBV9 to TRBJ1-1; D is ambiguous. Trimming shortened V by 0 bases and J by 2 bases, and 5 bases separated the two germline ends. Germline CDR1 and CDR2: SGDLS and YYNGEE. The CDR3 extends over 13 amino acids.

The rearrangement links TRBV4-2 to TRBJ2-7; tentatively, D is TRBD2 (6 bases). V was pared by 4 bases and J by 6 bases, with 22 bases between. The V gene's germline CDR1 is LGHNA and CDR2 YNFKEQ. The CDR3 sequence is 16 residues long. The CDR3 region is CASSLQWGEAGGEQYF. CDR3 bases: TGTGCCAGCAGCCTTCAGTGGGGGGAGGCTGGGGGCGAGCAGTACTTC.

This clonotype has more than one count but fewer than ten. The V and J genes are TRBV6-6 and TRBJ2-3; D ambiguous. Germline V gene lookup returns CDR1 MNHNY and CDR2 SVGAGI (reference sequence). The CDR3 loop spans 16 amino acids. Trimming cost V 6 bases and J 2 bases, with 18 bases left between them. The CDR3 DNA reads TGTGCCAGCAGCCGGACGGTCAGTCTCCACACAGATACGCAGTATTTT. Translating it yields CASSRTVSLHTDTQYF.

This rearrangement joins TRBV5-6 to TRBJ1-1, with D possibly matching TRBD1 (5 bases). The germline V gene has CDR1 SGHDT and CDR2 YYEEEE. V lost 0 bases and J 1 base, leaving 13 bases between the germline ends. There are 16 residues in the CDR3. CDR3 loop: CASSLVLGRENTEAFF. The DNA of the CDR3 is TGTGCCAGCAGCTTGGTCCTGGGCAGGGAGAACACTGAAGCTTTCTTT.

This clonotype was seen a few times. The chain is built from TRBV7-9 and TRBJ2-7; D is unclear. Germline CDR1 reads SEHNR; CDR2 reads FQNEAQ (reference sequence). Trimming shortened V by 5 bases and J by 2 bases, and 10 bases separated the two germline ends. The CDR3 is 13 amino acids. The CDR3 region is CASSPIMAYEQYF. The DNA of the CDR3 is TGTGCCAGCAGCCCTATCATGGCCTACGAGCAGTACTTC. Looking up the rest from reference TRBV7-9 and TRBJ2-7 gives the full variable domain: DTGVSQNPRHKITKRGQNVTFRCDPISEHNRLYWYRQTLGQGPEFLTYFQNEAQLEKSRLLSDRFSAERPKGSFSTLEIQRTEQGDSAMYLCASSPIMAYEQYFGPGTRLTVT.

This clonotype was detected only a few times. This sequence joins TRBV2 and TRBJ2-1, with TRBD2 matching over 11 bases. This CDR3 is 15 amino acids long. Germline CDR1 is SNHLY and CDR2 is FYNNEI. The V gene end was trimmed by 6 bases and the J gene end by 4 bases; junction bases not matched to a gene: 5. CDR3: CASSTTSGVYNEQFF. The CDR3, as DNA: TGTGCCAGCAGCACGACTAGCGGGGTGTACAATGAGCAGTTCTTC.

This clonotype was seen a few times. The chain couples TRBV27 to TRBJ2-7; D may be TRBD1 (6 bases). Between the trimmed V and J ends, which lost 5 bases and 0 bases, there was a span of 17 bases. Germline V CDR1 and CDR2: MNHEY, SMNVEV (reference sequence). The CDR3 is 16 amino acids. CDR3 sequence: CASSLQGPPNSYEQYF. The CDR3 DNA follows: TGTGCCAGCAGTCTGCAGGGGCCCCCCAACTCCTACGAGCAGTACTTC.

As regards this clonotype: One junction end disagrees with the germline gene, perhaps due to a read error. The gene calls are TRBV10-2 and TRBJ1-2; 8 nucleotides match TRBD1. The germline gives CDR1 WSHSY, CDR2 SAAADI. The CDR3 spans 14 residues. CDR3 loop: CASSPGTGTYGYNF. DNA for the CDR3: TGCGCCAGCAGTCCCGGGACAGGAACCTATGGCTACAACTTC.

The chain has TRBV6-1 and TRBJ1-5; no clear D. Germline-derived CDR1 and CDR2 are MNHNS and SASEGT. The CDR3 runs to 16 residues. V was shortened by 2 bases and J by 0 bases, with 11 bases between the two germline ends. The CDR3 spells CASSEMAGYSNQPQHF. The CDR3 coding sequence is TGTGCCAGCAGTGAAATGGCAGGATATAGCAATCAGCCCCAGCATTTT.

The genes are TRBV10-3 and TRBJ2-7; D is tentatively TRBD1 or TRBD2 (5 bases each). This CDR3 spans 16 amino acids. Germline V CDR1 and CDR2: ENHRY, SYGVKD. Between the trimmed V and J ends, which lost 3 bases and 4 bases, there was a span of 19 bases. The CDR3 loop reads CAISDLERGAQYEQYF. The CDR3 DNA is TGTGCCATCAGTGATCTTGAAAGAGGGGCGCAGTACGAGCAGTACTTC.

The chain links TRBV28 to TRBJ2-3; D is possibly TRBD2 (6 bases). This CDR3 contains 17 residues. Trimming stripped 4 bases from V and 2 bases from J, with 19 bases between. Germline V CDR1 and CDR2: MDHEN, SYDVKM. The DNA for the CDR3 is TGTGCCAGCAGTTCCCCCCTTGGAGGGAGTCCCACAGATACGCAGTATTTT. It encodes CASSSPLGGSPTDTQYF.

The J gene is TRBJ2-5, the V gene TRBV7-9; D gene uncertain. The V and J ends lost 11 bases and 4 bases respectively, with 14 bases between them. This CDR3 has 12 amino acids. In germline, CDR1 is SEHNR, CDR2 FQNEAQ (reference sequence). CDR3 sequence reads: CAVGLESETQYF. As DNA, the CDR3 is TGTGCCGTCGGGCTAGAGTCAGAGACCCAGTACTTC.

This clonotype has just a few counts. The chain carries TRBV20-1 and TRBJ2-3; 16 positions match TRBD2. Trimming at V came to 0 bases and at J to 4 bases, leaving 10 bases not matched to a gene. Germline V lookup: CDR1 DFQATT, CDR2 SNEGSKA (reference sequence). The CDR3 is 19 amino acids. This CDR3 is CSARDPGTSGRARPDTQYF. The DNA of the CDR3 is TGCAGTGCTAGAGATCCCGGGACTAGCGGGAGGGCTAGGCCAGATACGCAGTATTTT.

This clonotype was recorded many times. The rearrangement links TRBV29-1 to TRBJ2-5; D possibly corresponds to TRBD2 (5 bases). V dropped 6 bases and J dropped 3 bases, with 11 bases sitting between them. The germline V gene has CDR1 SQVTM and CDR2 ANQGSEA. CDR3 length equals 12 residues. CDR3 bases: TGCAGCGTCGGAGGAACCGAAGAGACCCAGTACTTC. Translation: CSVGGTEETQYF. Using reference TRBV29-1 and TRBJ2-5 for the parts outside the CDR3, the full variable domain is SAVISQKPSRDICQRGTSLTIQCQVDSQVTMMFWYRQQPGQSLTLIATANQGSEATYESGFVIDKFPISRPNLTFSTLTVSNMSPEDSSIYLCSVGGTEETQYFGPGTRLLVL.

The rearrangement uses TRBV27 and TRBJ1-6; TRBD1 agrees at 11 bases. The CDR3 length is 15 residues. V lost 6 bases, J lost 9 bases, and 7 bases stayed unmatched. CDR1 and CDR2 from the germline V gene are MNHEY and SMNVEV (reference sequence). The CDR3 sequence: CASSRDRGFPSPLHF. The CDR3 DNA follows: TGTGCCAGCAGCCGGGACAGGGGGTTCCCTTCACCCCTCCACTTT.

This clonotype was observed a few times. The V gene is TRBV6-6, the J gene TRBJ1-1; 7 bases are a match to TRBD1. Germline values: CDR1 MNHNY, CDR2 SVGAGI (reference sequence). Trimming cost V 5 bases and J 1 base; bases outside gene matches: 7. The CDR3 loop spans 15 amino acids. The DNA for the CDR3 is TGTGCCAGCAGTCGACAGGGCGATAAGAACACTGAAGCTTTCTTT. This gives the protein CASSRQGDKNTEAFF.

V is TRBV28 and J is TRBJ1-1; the match to TRBD1 covers 8 bases. From germline, CDR1 is MDHEN and CDR2 SYDVKM. The length of the CDR3 is 15 residues. J gave up 1 base and V 10 bases, and 11 bases lay outside the gene matches. The chain's CDR3 is CANSRDRGRNTEAFF. The DNA for the CDR3 is TGTGCCAACTCCCGAGACAGGGGCCGGAACACTGAAGCTTTCTTT.

The V call is TRBV29-1, the J call TRBJ1-2; D gene unclear. Germline V gene sequence: CDR1 SQVTM, CDR2 ANQGSEA. The CDR3 is made up of 10 amino acids. V was pared by 3 bases and J by 14 bases, with 13 bases between. The CDR3 DNA follows: TGCAGCGTTGAGTCGGTTTGGGGTACCTTC. Encoded protein: CSVESVWGTF.

CDR3 loop: CASSPWAGELFF. CDR3 DNA: TGTGCCAGTTCGCCTTGGGCCGGGGAGCTGTTTTTT. V gene TRBV6-1 combines with J gene TRBJ2-2; D gene unclear. The V and J ends lost 9 bases and 6 bases respectively, with 11 bases between them. The CDR3 loop spans 12 amino acids. Germline CDR1 and CDR2: MNHNS and SASEGT.

Only a few counts were recorded for this clonotype. This chain connects TRBV5-5 to TRBJ2-7; D might be TRBD2 (6 bases). Germline lookup yields CDR1 SGHKS and CDR2 YYEKEE (reference sequence). CDR3 length: 13 residues. V lost 2 bases, J lost 3 bases, and 9 bases lay in between. The chain's CDR3 is CASSLTSSYEQYF. The CDR3 DNA reads TGTGCCAGCAGCTTAACTAGCAGCTACGAGCAGTACTTC.

This clonotype was counted a few times. The chain carries TRBV5-5 and TRBJ2-5, with 7 bases identical to TRBD1. The CDR3 spans 15 residues. Germline V gene data show CDR1 as SGHKS and CDR2 as YYEKEE (reference sequence). V lost 1 base to trimming and J lost 2 bases; unmatched junction nucleotides: 5. CDR3 sequence reads: CASSLLGQIQETQYF. The CDR3 DNA reads TGTGCCAGCAGCTTGTTGGGACAGATACAAGAGACCCAGTACTTC.

The chain employs TRBV7-2 and TRBJ1-1, with D uncertain. Germline V CDR1 and CDR2: SGHTA, FQGNSA. V was trimmed by 0 bases and J by 0 bases, leaving 8 bases between them. CDR3 length: 15 residues. The chain's CDR3 is CASSLASAMNTEAFF. In DNA, the CDR3 is TGTGCCAGCAGCTTAGCTTCAGCCATGAACACTGAAGCTTTCTTT.

CDR3 DNA sequence: TGTGCCAGCAGCTTAGGTTCAAGGTCAGGGCTAAATGAGCAGTTCTTC. Its translation is CASSLGSRSGLNEQFF. The J gene is TRBJ2-1, the V gene TRBV7-8; tentatively, D is TRBD1 (5 bases). V dropped 1 base and J dropped 7 bases, with 17 bases sitting between them. The CDR3 is made up of 16 amino acids. Germline-derived CDR1 and CDR2 are SGHVS and FQNEAQ.

The chain joins TRBV2 to TRBJ1-5; TRBD1 matches 10 bases. This CDR3 spans 15 amino acids. Per the germline V gene, CDR1 is SNHLY and CDR2 is FYNNEI. J was trimmed by 3 bases and V by 6 bases; bases with no gene match: 5. The CDR3 DNA sequence: TGTGCCAGCAGAAAGGACAGGGGGGACAATCAGCCCCAGCATTTT. It translates to CASRKDRGDNQPQHF.

J is TRBJ1-3 and V is TRBV7-6, with 9 positions matching TRBD1. The trim removed 1 base at V and 0 bases at J, leaving 4 bases unmatched. From germline, CDR1 is SGHVS and CDR2 FNYEAQ. The CDR3 totals 17 residues. The CDR3 DNA follows: TGTGCCAGCAGCTTAGGTGGGACAGGGAGCTCTGGAAACACCATATATTTT. The encoded protein is CASSLGGTGSSGNTIYF.

The chain uses TRBV28 and TRBJ2-1, with 7 bases matching TRBD1. J gave up 6 bases and V 5 bases, and 10 bases lay outside the gene matches. CDR3 size: 15 residues. Germline CDR1 is MDHEN and CDR2 is SYDVKM. Written as DNA, the CDR3 is TGTGCCAGCAGTCAGGCCCTAGGGACAGTCAATGAGCAGTTCTTC. Residues: CASSQALGTVNEQFF.

This clonotype was picked up a small number of times. Here the CDR3 reads CASSRDRGRGETQYF. The CDR3 bases are TGTGCCAGCAGTCGGGACAGGGGGCGCGGAGAGACCCAGTACTTC. The chain employs TRBV2 and TRBJ2-5; 12 bases align to TRBD1. CDR3 length: 15 residues. Unmatched junction bases numbered 5, after V lost 5 bases and J lost 4 bases. Germline lookup yields CDR1 SNHLY and CDR2 FYNNEI. The variable domain in full, with the rest retrieved from reference TRBV2 and TRBJ2-5, is EPEVTQTPSHQVTQMGQEVILRCVPISNHLYFYWYRQILGQKVEFLVSFYNNEISEKSEIFDDQFSVERPDGSNFTLKIRSTKLEDSAMYFCASSRDRGRGETQYFGPGTRLLVL.